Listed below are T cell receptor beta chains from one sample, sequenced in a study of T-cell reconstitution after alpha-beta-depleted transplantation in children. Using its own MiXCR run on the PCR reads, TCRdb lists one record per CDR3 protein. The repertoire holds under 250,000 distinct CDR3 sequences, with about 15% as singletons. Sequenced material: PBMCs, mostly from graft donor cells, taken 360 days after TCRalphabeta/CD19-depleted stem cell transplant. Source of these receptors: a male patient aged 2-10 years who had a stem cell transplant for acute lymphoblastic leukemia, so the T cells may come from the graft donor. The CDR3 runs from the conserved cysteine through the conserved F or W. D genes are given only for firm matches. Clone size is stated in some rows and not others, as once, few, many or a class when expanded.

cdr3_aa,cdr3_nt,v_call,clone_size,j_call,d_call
CSVVEALETQYF,TGCAGCGTTGTAGAAGCGTTGGAGACCCAGTACTTC,TRBV29-1,NA,TRBJ2-5,NA
CASSGLWTGDTEAFF,TGTGCCAGCAGCGGGTTATGGACCGGGGACACTGAAGCTTTCTTT,TRBV5-6,few,TRBJ1-1,NA
CASSLWEPLEQYF,TGCGCCAGCAGCCTCTGGGAACCCCTCGAGCAGTACTTC,TRBV5-1,few,TRBJ2-7,NA
CASSAARDSLRHQPQHF,TGTGCCAGCAGTGCTGCCCGGGACAGCCTCCGTCATCAGCCCCAGCATTTT,TRBV12-3/TRBV12-4,few,TRBJ1-5,TRBD1
CASSVATAYGYTF,TGTGCCAGCAGCGTAGCAACAGCGTATGGCTACACCTTC,TRBV9,NA,TRBJ1-2,NA
CASSIQELAGVAYEQYF,TGTGCCAGCAGCATACAGGAACTAGCGGGAGTGGCCTACGAGCAGTACTTC,TRBV7-2,few,TRBJ2-7,TRBD2
CASSLAEYASYEQYF,TGCGCCAGCAGCTTGGCCGAATACGCCTCCTACGAGCAGTACTTC,TRBV5-1,few,TRBJ2-7,NA
CASSLGRGGNQPQHF,TGTGCCAGCAGTTTGGGACGGGGAGGCAATCAGCCCCAGCATTTT,TRBV12-3/TRBV12-4,few,TRBJ1-5,NA
CSAKRPGQYNEQYF,TGCAGTGCCAAACGTCCCGGTCAGTACAACGAGCAGTACTTC,TRBV20-1,few,TRBJ2-7,NA
CASSHRRDLRSYEQYF,TGTGCCAGCAGCCACCGCCGGGACCTCCGCTCCTACGAGCAGTACTTC,TRBV11-2,NA,TRBJ2-7,NA
CASSPTGSLTDTQYF,TGTGCCAGCAGCCCAACAGGATCATTGACAGATACGCAGTATTTT,TRBV6-1,few,TRBJ2-3,NA
CSSSSGAQETQYF,TGCAGCTCATCGAGCGGGGCCCAAGAGACCCAGTACTTC,TRBV29-1,NA,TRBJ2-5,TRBD2
CASSSLRVDEKLFF,TGTGCCAGCAGCTCTCTCAGGGTGGACGAAAAACTGTTTTTT,TRBV7-9,NA,TRBJ1-4,NA
CASSGIEDSLSGNTIYF,TGTGCCAGCAGTGGGATCGAGGACAGTCTCTCTGGAAACACCATATATTTT,TRBV2,few,TRBJ1-3,NA
CATSRGDRGRGDTGELFF,TGTGCCACCAGCAGAGGGGACAGGGGGCGTGGGGACACCGGGGAGCTGTTTTTT,TRBV15,NA,TRBJ2-2,TRBD1
CASSYIPGPQETQYF,TGTGCCAGCAGCTATATACCGGGGCCTCAAGAGACCCAGTACTTC,TRBV7-2,NA,TRBJ2-5,NA